The 21 T cell receptor beta chains presented below share a single source sample, sequenced in a study of CD8 T cells in Susac syndrome. The authors reverse transcribed about 0.5 to 1 ug RNA with random hexamers. TCRdb processed the immunoSEQ multiplex PCR reads anew with MiXCR; each CDR3 protein has one entry. Among tens of thousands of distinct CDR3 sequences listed, approximately 96% were seen once. The material sequenced was CD8+ T cells from PBMCs. These receptors all come from a human donor with Susac syndrome.

The chain couples TRBV20-1 to TRBJ2-3, with a tentative D call TRBD2 (6 bases). Trimming removed 7 bases from V and 5 bases from J, with 10 bases in between. The CDR3 is made up of 11 amino acids. The V gene's germline CDR1 is DFQATT and CDR2 SNEGSKA (reference sequence). CDR3 nucleotides: TGCAGTGGAGGGCGGGGAGATACGCAGTATTTT. This gives the protein CSGGRGDTQYF.

This chain joins TRBV29-1 and TRBJ1-2; no clear D. In germline, CDR1 is SQVTM, CDR2 ANQGSEA. V was trimmed by 3 bases and J by 1 base, leaving 6 bases between them. This CDR3 has 12 residues. This CDR3 reads CSVESGNYGYTF. In nucleotides, the CDR3 is TGCAGCGTTGAGTCCGGTAACTATGGCTACACCTTC.

This rearrangement joins TRBV4-3 to TRBJ1-1; perhaps TRBD1 as D (6 bases). Germline V gene sequence: CDR1 LGHNA, CDR2 YSLEER. The CDR3 length is 14 residues. Trimming took off 4 bases at V and 5 bases at J, with 14 bases between the two ends. CDR3 protein: CASSPGAGSTEAFF. In nucleotides, the CDR3 is TGCGCCAGCAGCCCAGGGGCGGGGTCGACTGAAGCTTTCTTT.

The V call is TRBV20-1, the J call TRBJ2-7, with a weak D call TRBD2 (6 bases). The CDR3 length is 13 residues. Germline assignment: CDR1 DFQATT and CDR2 SNEGSKA (reference sequence). The germline V and J ends were trimmed by 8 bases and 0 bases, with 14 bases remaining between them. CDR3 nucleotide sequence: TGCAGTTCCATTAGCGGTGGCTCCTACGAGCAGTACTTC. Protein sequence: CSSISGGSYEQYF.

This clonotype has just one count. The chain links TRBV20-1 to TRBJ1-5; the D gene is possibly TRBD1 (6 bases). Trimming removed 3 bases at V and 6 bases at J, with 12 bases between. CDR3 length equals 13 residues. Germline-derived CDR1 and CDR2 are DFQATT and SNEGSKA (reference sequence). The CDR3 is CSASKGVRQPQHF. The DNA of the CDR3 is TGCAGTGCTAGTAAGGGGGTTCGTCAGCCCCAGCATTTT.

The chain has TRBV6-1 and TRBJ2-3, with 9 positions matching TRBD1. CDR1 MNHNS and CDR2 SASEGT come from the germline V gene. V lost 4 bases and J lost 3; bases outside the gene matches: 14. This CDR3 is built from 18 residues. Here the CDR3 reads CASSALLRDRVVTDTQYF. The CDR3 DNA follows: TGTGCCAGCAGTGCCCTTCTCCGGGACAGGGTGGTAACAGATACGCAGTATTTT.

J is TRBJ2-5 and V is TRBV28, with D tentatively TRBD1 or TRBD2 (5 bases each). CDR1 and CDR2 from the germline V gene are MDHEN and SYDVKM. The CDR3 length is 16 residues. V was cut by 10 bases and J by 6 bases, with 27 bases left in between. CDR3 protein: CATTGPGRVSRKTQYF. CDR3 in DNA: TGTGCCACCACGGGGCCGGGAAGGGTCTCAAGGAAGACCCAGTACTTC.

This chain joins TRBV4-1 and TRBJ1-4; D perhaps matches TRBD1 (5 bases). The CDR3 covers 13 residues. Germline values: CDR1 MGHRA, CDR2 YSYEKL. Between the trimmed V and J ends, which lost 3 bases and 10 bases, there was a span of 12 bases. The CDR3 loop is CASSQTTGGKLFF. The DNA of the CDR3 is TGCGCCAGCAGCCAGACAACCGGGGGAAAACTGTTTTTT.

The rearrangement joins TRBV20-1 to TRBJ2-1, with unresolved D. Germline V gene lookup returns CDR1 DFQATT and CDR2 SNEGSKA (reference sequence). This CDR3 spans 12 amino acids. Deletions cut 4 bases from V and 5 bases from J, with 9 bases between. The CDR3 protein is CSATGFNNEQFF. In DNA form, the CDR3 reads TGCAGTGCTACTGGGTTTAACAATGAGCAGTTCTTC.

The V gene is TRBV25-1, the J gene TRBJ2-7; D unclear. The germline V and J ends were trimmed by 3 bases and 0 bases, with 9 bases remaining between them. The germline V gene encodes CDR1 MGHDK and CDR2 SYGVNS. The CDR3 loop spans 14 amino acids. CDR3 in amino acids: CASSDYKSSYEQYF. The CDR3 DNA follows: TGTGCCAGCAGTGATTACAAGAGCTCCTACGAGCAGTACTTC.

The chain combines TRBV20-1 with TRBJ2-3, with 14 bases matching TRBD2. This CDR3 contains 15 residues. Germline trimming cut 5 bases from V and 8 bases from J; bases unmatched to any gene: 9. In germline, CDR1 is DFQATT, CDR2 SNEGSKA (reference sequence). The CDR3 loop is CSAGRLAGGQSTQYF. In nucleotides, the CDR3 is TGCAGTGCTGGGAGACTAGCGGGGGGGCAGAGTACGCAGTATTTT.

The gene calls are TRBV6-2 or TRBV6-3 and TRBJ2-1; tentative D call: TRBD1 (5 bases). Trimming pared 6 bases from V and 7 bases from J, leaving 16 bases between. Per the germline V gene, CDR1 is MNHEY and CDR2 is SVGEGT. This CDR3 region has 14 residues. The CDR3 bases are TGTGCCAGCAGACCCAGGGCCGCCTGGAATGAGCAGTTCTTC. Protein product: CASRPRAAWNEQFF.

This clonotype was observed once. The chain combines TRBV9 with TRBJ2-1; 7 bases map to TRBD1. CDR1 and CDR2 from the germline V gene are SGDLS and YYNGEE. With V trimmed by 7 bases and J by 3 bases, 7 bases remained unmatched. This CDR3 region has 14 residues. DNA of the CDR3: TGTGCCAGCGGAGAGGGGACAGTCTACAATGAGCAGTTCTTC. Amino acids: CASGEGTVYNEQFF. The full variable domain, with the rest looked up from reference TRBV9 and TRBJ2-1, is DSGVTQTPKHLITATGQRVTLRCSPRSGDLSVYWYQQSLDQGLQFLIQYYNGEERAKGNILERFSAQQFPDLHSELNLSSLELGDSALYFCASGEGTVYNEQFFGPGTRLTVL.

The chain recombines TRBV24-1 with TRBJ1-2; D unresolved. Trimming removed 3 bases from V and 4 bases from J, with 14 bases in between. This CDR3 has 15 residues. In germline, CDR1 is KGHDR, CDR2 SFDVKD. CDR3 coding DNA: TGTGCCACCAGTGATAGCCACGGACGGAGCTATGGCTACACCTTC. It specifies CATSDSHGRSYGYTF.

This clonotype was detected only once. The genes are TRBV7-6 and TRBJ2-5, with D unresolved. Per the germline V gene, CDR1 is SGHVS and CDR2 is FNYEAQ. V lost 1 base and J 1 base, leaving 10 bases between the germline ends. CDR3 length: 15 residues. CDR3 region: CASSLVWVSQETQYF. CDR3 bases: TGTGCCAGCAGCTTAGTGTGGGTCAGCCAAGAGACCCAGTACTTC.

This chain joins TRBV9 and TRBJ2-3; 12 positions agree with TRBD2. Germline CDR1 SGDLS, CDR2 YYNGEE. This CDR3 is 17 amino acids long. With V trimmed by 3 bases and J by 4 bases, 9 bases remained unmatched. CDR3 in amino acids: CASSDGTSGCVADTQYF. The CDR3 DNA reads as TGTGCCAGCAGCGACGGGACTAGCGGGTGTGTGGCAGATACGCAGTATTTT.

This chain connects TRBV7-2 to TRBJ2-4; TRBD2 aligns across 14 bases. The junction had 5 bases not matched to a gene; V was cut back by 5 bases and J by 2 bases. Germline V gene data show CDR1 as SGHTA and CDR2 as FQGNSA. This CDR3 is 17 amino acids long. The CDR3 is CASSPGTSGGTKNIQYF. In DNA, the CDR3 is TGTGCCAGCAGCCCAGGGACTAGCGGGGGAACCAAAAACATTCAGTACTTC.

The CDR3 nucleotides are TGCGCCAGCTGGACTTCTAGCACAGATACGCAGTATTTT. Its translation: CASWTSSTDTQYF. The chain is built from TRBV10-2 and TRBJ2-3; D possibly corresponds to TRBD2 (5 bases). Germline loops: CDR1 WSHSY, CDR2 SAAADI. V lost 8 bases, J lost 0 bases, and 9 bases lay in between. The CDR3 runs 13 residues.

The J gene is TRBJ1-4, the V gene TRBV4-1, with D unclear. From germline, CDR1 is MGHRA and CDR2 YSYEKL. The V and J ends lost 0 bases and 5 bases respectively, with 13 bases between them. The CDR3 length is 16 residues. The CDR3: CASSQDFADRNEKLFF. CDR3 DNA sequence: TGCGCCAGCAGCCAAGATTTTGCGGACCGGAATGAAAAACTGTTTTTT.

This chain uses TRBV7-2 with TRBJ2-3, with D hard to call. The germline CDR1 and CDR2 sequences are SGHTA and FQGNSA. The CDR3 spans 13 residues. V was cut by 4 bases and J by 5 bases, with 10 bases left in between. The CDR3 is CASSSPLRDTQYF. CDR3 in DNA: TGTGCCAGCAGCTCCCCCCTCAGAGATACGCAGTATTTT.

The chain has TRBV2 and TRBJ2-2; a weak D match, TRBD1 (6 bases). Germline CDR1 reads SNHLY; CDR2 reads FYNNEI. V was pared by 10 bases and J by 5 bases, with 20 bases between. CDR3 length equals 15 residues. The CDR3 sequence: CATNLGTSSTGELFF. The CDR3 bases are TGTGCCACCAACCTCGGGACAAGTAGTACCGGGGAGCTGTTTTTT.